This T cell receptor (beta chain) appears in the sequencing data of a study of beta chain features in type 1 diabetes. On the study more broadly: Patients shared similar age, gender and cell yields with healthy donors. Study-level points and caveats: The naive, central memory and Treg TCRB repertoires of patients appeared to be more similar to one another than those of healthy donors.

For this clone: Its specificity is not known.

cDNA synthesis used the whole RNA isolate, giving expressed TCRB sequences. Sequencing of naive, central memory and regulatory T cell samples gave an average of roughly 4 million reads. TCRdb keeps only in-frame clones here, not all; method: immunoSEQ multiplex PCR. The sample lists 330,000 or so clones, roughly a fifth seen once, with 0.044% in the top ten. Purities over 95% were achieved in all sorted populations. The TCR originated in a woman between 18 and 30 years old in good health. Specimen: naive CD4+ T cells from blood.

The chain's CDR3 is CATSRDPRGNQPQHF. CDR3 nucleotide sequence: TGTGCCACCAGCAGAGATCCGCGGGGTAATCAGCCCCAGCATTTT. The V call is TRBV15, the J call TRBJ1-5; D gene unclear. Trimming removed 0 bases from V and 4 bases from J, with 10 bases in between. Germline V gives CDR1 LNHNV, CDR2 YYDKDF (reference sequence). This CDR3 comprises 15 residues.